This T cell receptor (beta chain) was observed in a study of T-cell memory formation after mild COVID-19. Findings and caveats of the study: Cross-reactive memory seemingly joined, as some responding clones were found in pre-infection memory. The SARS-CoV-2 specificity of second-wave clones reaching peak at day 37 remained unverified.

The ends were cut back, 1 base at V and 1 base at J, with 7 bases in the middle. CDR1 and CDR2 from the germline V gene are LGHNA and YNFKEQ. This CDR3 comprises 15 residues. In regard to this clonotype: What it recognizes is unknown.

TCRdb reanalysed the 5' RACE reads using MiXCR and keeps one entry per CDR3 protein. The table shows 350,000 to 400,000 distinct CDR3 sequences, with roughly 14% occurring only once. The chain carries TRBV4-2 and TRBJ2-2; D may be TRBD1 (5 bases). The sequence derives from a man aged 18 to 35 who had mild COVID-19 (a few samples of this study predate the infection). Cell type and time point are not known. Sequencing was done on a sample of PBMCs or a T cell subset sorted from them (not recorded which). This CDR3 reads CASSQATVNTGELFF. The CDR3 nucleotides are TGTGCCAGCAGCCAAGCGACAGTGAACACCGGGGAGCTGTTTTTT.